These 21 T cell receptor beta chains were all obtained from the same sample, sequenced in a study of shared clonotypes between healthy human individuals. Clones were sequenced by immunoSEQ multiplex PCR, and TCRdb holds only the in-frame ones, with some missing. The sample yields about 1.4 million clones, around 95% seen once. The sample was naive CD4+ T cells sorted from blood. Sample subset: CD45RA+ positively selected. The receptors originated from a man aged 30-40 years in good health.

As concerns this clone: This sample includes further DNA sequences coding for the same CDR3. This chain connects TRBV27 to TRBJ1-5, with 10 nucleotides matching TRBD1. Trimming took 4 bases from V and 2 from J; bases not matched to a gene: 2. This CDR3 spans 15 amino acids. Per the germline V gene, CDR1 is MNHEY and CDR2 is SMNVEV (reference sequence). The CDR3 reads CASSSGTGGNQPQHF. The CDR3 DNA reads TGTGCCAGCAGTTCCGGGACAGGGGGCAATCAGCCCCAGCATTTT.

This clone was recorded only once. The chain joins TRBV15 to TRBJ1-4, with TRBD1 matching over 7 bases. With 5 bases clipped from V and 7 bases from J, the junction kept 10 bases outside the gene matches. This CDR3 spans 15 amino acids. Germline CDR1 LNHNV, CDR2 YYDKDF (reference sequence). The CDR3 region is CATSQTGVNLEKLFF. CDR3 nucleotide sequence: TGTGCCACCAGCCAAACAGGGGTAAACCTTGAAAAACTGTTTTTT.

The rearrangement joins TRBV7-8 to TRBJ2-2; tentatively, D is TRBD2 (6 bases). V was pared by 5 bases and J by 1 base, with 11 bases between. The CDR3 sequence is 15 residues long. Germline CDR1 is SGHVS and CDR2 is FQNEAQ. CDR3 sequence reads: CASSPYSGNTGELFF. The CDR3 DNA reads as TGTGCCAGCAGCCCTTATAGCGGGAACACCGGGGAGCTGTTTTTT.

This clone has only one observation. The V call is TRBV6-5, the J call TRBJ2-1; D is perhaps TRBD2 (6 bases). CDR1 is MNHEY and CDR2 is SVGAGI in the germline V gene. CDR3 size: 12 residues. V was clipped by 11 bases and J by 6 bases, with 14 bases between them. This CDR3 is CAARGAGNEQFF. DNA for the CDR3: TGTGCCGCCCGGGGAGCGGGCAATGAGCAGTTCTTC.

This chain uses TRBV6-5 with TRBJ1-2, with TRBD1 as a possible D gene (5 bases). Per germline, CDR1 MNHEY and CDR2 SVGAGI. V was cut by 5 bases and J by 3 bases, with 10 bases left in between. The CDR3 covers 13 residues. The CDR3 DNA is TGTGCCAGCAGTCGCGGACAAGACTATGGCTACACCTTC. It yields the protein CASSRGQDYGYTF.

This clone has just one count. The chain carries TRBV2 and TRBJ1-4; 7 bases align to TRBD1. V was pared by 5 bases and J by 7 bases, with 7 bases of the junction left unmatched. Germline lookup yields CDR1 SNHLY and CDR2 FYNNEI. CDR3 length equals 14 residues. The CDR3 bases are TGTGCCAGCAGTTACAGGGGTGGTATTGAAAAACTGTTTTTT. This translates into CASSYRGGIEKLFF. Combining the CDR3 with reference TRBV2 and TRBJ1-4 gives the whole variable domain EPEVTQTPSHQVTQMGQEVILRCVPISNHLYFYWYRQILGQKVEFLVSFYNNEISEKSEIFDDQFSVERPDGSNFTLKIRSTKLEDSAMYFCASSYRGGIEKLFFGSGTQLSVL.

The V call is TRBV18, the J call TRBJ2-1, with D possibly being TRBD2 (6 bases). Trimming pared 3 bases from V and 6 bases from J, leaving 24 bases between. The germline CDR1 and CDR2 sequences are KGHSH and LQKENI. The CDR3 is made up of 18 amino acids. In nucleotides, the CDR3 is TGTGCCAGCTCACCGTTAACAGAGGCGGGAAGGGCTCCCAATGAGCAGTTCTTC. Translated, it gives CASSPLTEAGRAPNEQFF.

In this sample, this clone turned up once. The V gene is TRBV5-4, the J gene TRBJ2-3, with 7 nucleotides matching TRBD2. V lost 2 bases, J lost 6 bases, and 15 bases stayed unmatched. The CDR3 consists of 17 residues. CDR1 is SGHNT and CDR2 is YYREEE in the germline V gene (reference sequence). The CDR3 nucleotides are TGTGCCAGCAGCTTCCCTGGGGGAGGGAAAATGTTGGATACGCAGTATTTT. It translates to CASSFPGGGKMLDTQYF.

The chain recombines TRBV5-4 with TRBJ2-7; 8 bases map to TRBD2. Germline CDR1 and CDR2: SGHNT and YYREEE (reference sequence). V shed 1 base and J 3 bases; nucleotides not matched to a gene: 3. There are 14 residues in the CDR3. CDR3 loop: CASSLSSGYYEQYF. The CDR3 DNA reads TGTGCCAGCAGCTTGTCTAGCGGGTACTACGAGCAGTACTTC.

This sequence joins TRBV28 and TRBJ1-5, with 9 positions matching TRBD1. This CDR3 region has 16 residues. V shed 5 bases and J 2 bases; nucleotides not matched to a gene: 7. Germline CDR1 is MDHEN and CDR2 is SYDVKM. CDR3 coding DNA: TGTGCCAGCAGTCTCCCCAGGACAGGGGGCAATCAGCCCCAGCATTTT. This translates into CASSLPRTGGNQPQHF.

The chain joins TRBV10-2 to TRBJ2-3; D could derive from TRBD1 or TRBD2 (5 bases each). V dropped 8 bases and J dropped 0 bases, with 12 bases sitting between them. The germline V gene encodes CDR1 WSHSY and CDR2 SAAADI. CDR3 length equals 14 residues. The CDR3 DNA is TGCGCCAGCTGGAGGACAACTAGCACAGATACGCAGTATTTT. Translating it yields CASWRTTSTDTQYF.

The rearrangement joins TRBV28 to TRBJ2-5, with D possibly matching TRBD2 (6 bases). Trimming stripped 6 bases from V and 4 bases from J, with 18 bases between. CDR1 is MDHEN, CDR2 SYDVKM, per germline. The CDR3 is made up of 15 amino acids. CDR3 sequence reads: CASSSGGALGETQYF. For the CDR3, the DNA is TGTGCCAGCAGCTCCGGCGGGGCCCTGGGAGAGACCCAGTACTTC.

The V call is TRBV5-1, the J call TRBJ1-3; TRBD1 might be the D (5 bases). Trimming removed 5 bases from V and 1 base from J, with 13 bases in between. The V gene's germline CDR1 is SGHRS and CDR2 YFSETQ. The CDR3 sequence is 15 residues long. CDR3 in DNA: TGCGCCAGCAGAACTAATCCAGGGTCTGGAAACACCATATATTTT. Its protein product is CASRTNPGSGNTIYF.

For the CDR3, the DNA is TGTGCCAGCAGCCATAGACAGGGACATCCGAGCTCTGGAAACACCATATATTTT. Its protein product is CASSHRQGHPSSGNTIYF. The chain carries TRBV7-9 and TRBJ1-3; 7 nucleotides match TRBD1. This CDR3 is built from 18 residues. V was pared by 5 bases and J by 0 bases, with 13 bases of the junction left unmatched. Germline V CDR1 and CDR2: SEHNR, FQNEAQ (reference sequence).

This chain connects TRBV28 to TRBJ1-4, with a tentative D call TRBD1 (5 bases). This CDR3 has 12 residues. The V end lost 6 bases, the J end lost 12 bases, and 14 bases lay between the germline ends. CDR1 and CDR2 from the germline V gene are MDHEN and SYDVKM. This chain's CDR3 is CASRTAHDELFF. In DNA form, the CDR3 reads TGTGCCAGCAGGACAGCTCATGATGAACTGTTTTTT.

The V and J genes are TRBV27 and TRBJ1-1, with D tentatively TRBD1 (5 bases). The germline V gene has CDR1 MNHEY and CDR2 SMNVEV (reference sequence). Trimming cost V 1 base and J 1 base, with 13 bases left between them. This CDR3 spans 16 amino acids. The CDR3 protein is CASSLFSLTANTEAFF. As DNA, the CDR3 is TGTGCCAGCAGTTTATTTTCCCTGACAGCGAACACTGAAGCTTTCTTT.

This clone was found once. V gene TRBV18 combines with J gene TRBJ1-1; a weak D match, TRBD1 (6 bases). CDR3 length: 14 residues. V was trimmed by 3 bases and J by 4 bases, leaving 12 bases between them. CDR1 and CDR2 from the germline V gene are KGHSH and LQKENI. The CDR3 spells CASSPRGSPTEAFF. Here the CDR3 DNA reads TGTGCCAGCTCACCGAGGGGGAGCCCCACTGAAGCTTTCTTT.

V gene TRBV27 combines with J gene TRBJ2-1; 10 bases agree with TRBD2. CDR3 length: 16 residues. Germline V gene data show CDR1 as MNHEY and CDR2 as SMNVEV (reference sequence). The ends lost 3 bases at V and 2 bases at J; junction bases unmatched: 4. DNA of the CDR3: TGTGCCAGCAGTTTTCCGGGACTAGCGCCCTACAATGAGCAGTTCTTC. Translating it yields CASSFPGLAPYNEQFF.

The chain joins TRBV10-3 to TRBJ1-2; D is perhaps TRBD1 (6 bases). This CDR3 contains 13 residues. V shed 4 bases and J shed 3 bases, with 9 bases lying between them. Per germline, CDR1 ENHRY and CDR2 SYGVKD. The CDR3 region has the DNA TGTGCCATCAGTGGCCAGGGGTACTATGGCTACACCTTC. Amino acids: CAISGQGYYGYTF.

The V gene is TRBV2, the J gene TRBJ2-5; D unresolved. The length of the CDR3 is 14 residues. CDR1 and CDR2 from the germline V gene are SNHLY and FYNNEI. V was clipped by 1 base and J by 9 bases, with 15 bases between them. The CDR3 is CASSEGTRIGSQYF. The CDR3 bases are TGTGCCAGCAGTGAAGGGACGCGTATTGGCTCCCAGTACTTC.

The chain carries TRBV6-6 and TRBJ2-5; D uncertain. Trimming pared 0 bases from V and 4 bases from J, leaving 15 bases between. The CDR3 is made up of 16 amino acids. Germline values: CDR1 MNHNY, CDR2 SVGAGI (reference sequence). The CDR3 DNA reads TGTGCCAGCAGTTACTCGAATCTTCGGGCCGGAGAGACCCAGTACTTC. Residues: CASSYSNLRAGETQYF.